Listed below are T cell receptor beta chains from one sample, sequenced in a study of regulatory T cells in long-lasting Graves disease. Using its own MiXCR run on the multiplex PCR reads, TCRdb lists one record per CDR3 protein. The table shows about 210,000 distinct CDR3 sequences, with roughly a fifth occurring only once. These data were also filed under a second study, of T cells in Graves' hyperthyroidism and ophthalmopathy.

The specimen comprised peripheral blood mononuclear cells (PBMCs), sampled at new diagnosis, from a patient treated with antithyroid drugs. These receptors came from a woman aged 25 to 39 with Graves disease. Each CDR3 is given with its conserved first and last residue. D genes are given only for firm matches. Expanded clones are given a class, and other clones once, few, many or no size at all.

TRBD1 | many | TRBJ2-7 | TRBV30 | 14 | TGTGCCTGGAGTGCAGGGACAGGGGCCTACGAGCAGTACTTC | CAWSAGTGAYEQYF
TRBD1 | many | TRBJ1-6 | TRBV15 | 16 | TGTGCCACCAGCAGGACAGGGGATAGCGTCAATTCACCCCTCCACTTT | CATSRTGDSVNSPLHF
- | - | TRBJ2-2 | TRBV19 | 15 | TGTGCCAGTAGTATAGGCGCAGGGAACACCGGGGAGCTGTTTTTT | CASSIGAGNTGELFF
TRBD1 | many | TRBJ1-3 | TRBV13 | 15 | TGTGCCAGCAGCGCCCTCGGACAGGCGGTGGGCACCATATATTTT | CASSALGQAVGTIYF
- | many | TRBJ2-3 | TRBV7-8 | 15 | TGTGCCAGCAGCTTATCTGGGTCGGGGTGGGATACGCAGTATTTT | CASSLSGSGWDTQYF
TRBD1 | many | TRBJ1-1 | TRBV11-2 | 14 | TGTGCCAGCAGCCAATCGACAGGGGCCACTGAAGCTTTCTTT | CASSQSTGATEAFF
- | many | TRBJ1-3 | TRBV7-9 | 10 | TGTGCCAGCGATGGAAACACCATATATTTT | CASDGNTIYF
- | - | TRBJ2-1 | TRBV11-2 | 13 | TGTGCCAGCAGCTCAGCCCTAGGCCATGAGCAGTTCTTC | CASSSALGHEQFF
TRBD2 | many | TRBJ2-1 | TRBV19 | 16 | TGTGCCAGTAGATCTCAGCGGGAACCCCGAGCGTATGAGCAGTTCTTC | CASRSQREPRAYEQFF
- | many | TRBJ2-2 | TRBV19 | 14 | TGTGCCAGTAACGAGCGGGCGAACACCGGGGAGCTGTTTTTT | CASNERANTGELFF
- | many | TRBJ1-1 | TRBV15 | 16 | TGTGCCACCCGGGAGCCGATCCGGGGGATGAACACTGAAGCTTTCTTT | CATREPIRGMNTEAFF
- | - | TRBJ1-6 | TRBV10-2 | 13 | TGCGCCAGCAGTGATGGCAGGGAGTCACCCCTCCACTTT | CASSDGRESPLHF
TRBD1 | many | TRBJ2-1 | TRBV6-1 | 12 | TGTGCCATGTCGGGACAGGGGAATGAGCAGTTCTTC | CAMSGQGNEQFF
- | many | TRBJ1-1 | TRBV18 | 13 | TGTGCCAGCTCGCGGGCGGTGGCCACTGAAGCTTTCTTT | CASSRAVATEAFF
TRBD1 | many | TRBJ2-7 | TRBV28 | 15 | TGTGCCAGCAGTTTCCCCGGGACAGGTTTCTACGAGCAGTACTTC | CASSFPGTGFYEQYF
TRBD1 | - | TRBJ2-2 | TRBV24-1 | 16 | TGTGCCACCAGTGATCCATGGGACAGGCGGGACGGGGAGCTGTTTTTT | CATSDPWDRRDGELFF
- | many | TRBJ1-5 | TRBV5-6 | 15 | TGTGCCAGCGCCCGAGGATGGGGAATCGATCAGCCCCAGCATTTT | CASARGWGIDQPQHF
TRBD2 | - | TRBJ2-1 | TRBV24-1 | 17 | TGTGCCACCAGTGGGTTCGTAGCGGGGACCTCCTACAATGAGCAGTTCTTC | CATSGFVAGTSYNEQFF
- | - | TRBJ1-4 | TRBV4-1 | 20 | TGCGCCAGCAGCCAAGATGAGCGGGACGTCATTGTTGCAACTAATGAAAAACTGTTTTTT | CASSQDERDVIVATNEKLFF
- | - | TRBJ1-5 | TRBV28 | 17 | TGTGCCAGCAGCCACGAATCCTGGTGGTCGGGTGTTCAGCCCCAGCATTTT | CASSHESWWSGVQPQHF
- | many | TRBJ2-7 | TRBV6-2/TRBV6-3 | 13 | TGTGCCAGCAACACAGGGATCGCCTACGAGCAGTACTTC | CASNTGIAYEQYF
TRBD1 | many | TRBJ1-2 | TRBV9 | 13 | TGTGCCAGCAGTGTCGAGGGGGCGGGCGGCTACACCTTC | CASSVEGAGGYTF
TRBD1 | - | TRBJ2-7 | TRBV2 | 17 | TGTGCCAGCGATGACCTGAGCTTAGGACAGGGGTACTACGAGCAGTACTTC | CASDDLSLGQGYYEQYF
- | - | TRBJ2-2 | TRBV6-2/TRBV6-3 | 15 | TGTGCCAGCAGCCCCTATGGGTTGAACACCGGGGAGCTGTTTTTT | CASSPYGLNTGELFF
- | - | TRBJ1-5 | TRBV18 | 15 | TGTGCCAGCTCATACGATAGACAGAGCAATCAGCCCCAGCATTTT | CASSYDRQSNQPQHF
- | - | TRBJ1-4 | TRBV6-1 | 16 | TGTGCCAGCAGAACGCTCCGGGACACCTATTATGAAAAACTGTTTTTT | CASRTLRDTYYEKLFF
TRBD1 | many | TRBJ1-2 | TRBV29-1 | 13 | TGCAGCGTTGGACAGGGACCTAACTATGGCTACACCTTC | CSVGQGPNYGYTF
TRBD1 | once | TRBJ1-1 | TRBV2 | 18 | TGTGCCAGCAGTGATCCCGGGACAGGGGGCGGACTGTTCACTGAAGCTTTCTTT | CASSDPGTGGGLFTEAFF
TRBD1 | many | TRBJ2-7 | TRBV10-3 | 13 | TGTGCCATCTCACAGGGGTCTTCCTACGAGCAGTACTTC | CAISQGSSYEQYF
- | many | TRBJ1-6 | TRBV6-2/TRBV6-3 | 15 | TGTGCCAGCAGTTACGGGCAGGGCAGAATTTCACCCCTCCACTTT | CASSYGQGRISPLHF
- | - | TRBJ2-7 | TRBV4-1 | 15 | TGCGCCAGCAGCCAAGATCACGGTAAAAGGGACGAGCAGTACTTC | CASSQDHGKRDEQYF
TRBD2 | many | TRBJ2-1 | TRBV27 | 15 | TGTGCCAGCGCCACGGGGACTAGCCCTTACAATGAGCAGTTCTTC | CASATGTSPYNEQFF
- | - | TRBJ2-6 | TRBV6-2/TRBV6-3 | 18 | TGTGCCAGCAGTGAAGATGGGCAGGGGATGACTGGGGCCAACGTCCTGACTTTC | CASSEDGQGMTGANVLTF
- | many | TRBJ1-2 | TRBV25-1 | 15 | TGTGCCAGCAGTGCCCTGACCGGGACGGGCTATGGCTACACCTTC | CASSALTGTGYGYTF
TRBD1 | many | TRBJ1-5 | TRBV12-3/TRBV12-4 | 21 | TGTGCCAGCAGTCCCCCCCCCTCGCAGCAGGGGGTACGCCACAGCAATCAGCCCCAGCATTTT | CASSPPPSQQGVRHSNQPQHF
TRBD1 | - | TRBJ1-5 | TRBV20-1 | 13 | TGCAGTGCTGGGGCACAGGGGGTTCAGCCCCAGCATTTT | CSAGAQGVQPQHF
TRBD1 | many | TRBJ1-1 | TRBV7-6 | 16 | TGTGCCAGCAGCTTAGTGCCGGGACAGGGGTCCACTGAAGCTTTCTTT | CASSLVPGQGSTEAFF
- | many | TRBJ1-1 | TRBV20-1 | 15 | TGCAGTGCTAGGGGGCTACGGGGGATGAACACTGAAGCTTTCTTT | CSARGLRGMNTEAFF
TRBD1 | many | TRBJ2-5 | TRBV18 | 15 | TGTGCCAGCTCACTTAGGGACAGACCCGAAGAGACCCAGTACTTC | CASSLRDRPEETQYF
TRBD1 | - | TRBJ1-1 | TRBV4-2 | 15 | TGTGCCAGCAGCCAAGCTCCGGACAGGGACACTGAAGCTTTCTTT | CASSQAPDRDTEAFF
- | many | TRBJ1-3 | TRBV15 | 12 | TGTGCCACCAAAGCCGTGGGAAACACCATATATTTT | CATKAVGNTIYF
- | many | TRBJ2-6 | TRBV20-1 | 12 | TGCAGTTCTAAGGCTGGGGCCAACGTCCTGACTTTC | CSSKAGANVLTF
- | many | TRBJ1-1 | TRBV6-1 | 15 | TGTGCCAGCAATAATAGAGGACAGATGAACACTGAAGCTTTCTTT | CASNNRGQMNTEAFF
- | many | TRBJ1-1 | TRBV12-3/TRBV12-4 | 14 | TGTGCCAGCAGTTTGGCAGGGAAGAACACTGAAGCTTTCTTT | CASSLAGKNTEAFF
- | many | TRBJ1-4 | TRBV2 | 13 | TGTGCCAGCAACGGAGAGAAAACCGAAAAACTGTTTTTT | CASNGEKTEKLFF